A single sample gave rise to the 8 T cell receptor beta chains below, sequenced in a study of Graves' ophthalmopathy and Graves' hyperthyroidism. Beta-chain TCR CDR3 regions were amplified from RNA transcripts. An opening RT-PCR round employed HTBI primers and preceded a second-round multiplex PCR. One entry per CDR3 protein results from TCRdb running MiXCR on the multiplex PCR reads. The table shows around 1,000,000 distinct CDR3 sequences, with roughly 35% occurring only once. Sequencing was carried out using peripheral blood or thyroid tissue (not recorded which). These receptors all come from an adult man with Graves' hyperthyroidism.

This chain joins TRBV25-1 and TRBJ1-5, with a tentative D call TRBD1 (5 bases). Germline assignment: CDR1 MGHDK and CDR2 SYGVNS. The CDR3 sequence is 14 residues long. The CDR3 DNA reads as TGTGCTGCTACGTTTCAGGGTAGCAATCAGCCCCAGCATTTT. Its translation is CAATFQGSNQPQHF.

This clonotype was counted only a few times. The CDR3 DNA reads as TGTGCCAGCAGCCCCCAGGGTCCCGGTCAGCCCCAGCATTTT. Translated: CASSPQGPGQPQHF. The chain is built from TRBV6-6 and TRBJ1-5; tentatively, D is TRBD1 (5 bases). This CDR3 has 14 residues. Germline assignment: CDR1 MNHNY and CDR2 SVGAGI (reference sequence). V dropped 6 bases and J dropped 6 bases, with 15 bases sitting between them.

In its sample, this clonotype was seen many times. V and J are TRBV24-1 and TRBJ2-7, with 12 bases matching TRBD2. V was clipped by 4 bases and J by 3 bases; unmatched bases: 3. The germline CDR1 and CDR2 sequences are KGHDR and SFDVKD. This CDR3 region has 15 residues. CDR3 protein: CATSDRTSGNYEQYF. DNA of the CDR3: TGTGCCACCAGTGACCGGACTAGCGGGAACTACGAGCAGTACTTC.

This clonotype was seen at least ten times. The CDR3: CASSAQGLSGYTF. The CDR3, as DNA: TGTGCCAGCAGCGCACAGGGTCTCAGTGGCTACACCTTC. The chain employs TRBV9 and TRBJ1-2, with TRBD1 as a possible D gene (6 bases). The CDR3 extends over 13 amino acids. Germline lookup yields CDR1 SGDLS and CDR2 YYNGEE. The V gene lost 3 bases and the J gene lost 7 bases, with 13 bases spanning the gap.

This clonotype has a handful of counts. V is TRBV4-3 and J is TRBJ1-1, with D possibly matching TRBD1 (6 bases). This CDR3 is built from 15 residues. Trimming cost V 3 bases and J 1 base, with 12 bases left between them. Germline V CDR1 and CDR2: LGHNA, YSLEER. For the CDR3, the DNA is TGCGCCAGCAGCCACCGACCGGGACAGAACACTGAAGCTTTCTTT. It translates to CASSHRPGQNTEAFF.

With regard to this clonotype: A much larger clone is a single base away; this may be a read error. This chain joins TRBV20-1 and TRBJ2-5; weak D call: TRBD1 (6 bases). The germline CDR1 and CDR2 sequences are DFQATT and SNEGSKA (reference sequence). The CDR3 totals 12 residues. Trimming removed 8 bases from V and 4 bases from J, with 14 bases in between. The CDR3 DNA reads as TGCAGTCGACAGGTCTCCCGAGAGACCCAGTACTTC. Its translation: CSRQVSRETQYF.

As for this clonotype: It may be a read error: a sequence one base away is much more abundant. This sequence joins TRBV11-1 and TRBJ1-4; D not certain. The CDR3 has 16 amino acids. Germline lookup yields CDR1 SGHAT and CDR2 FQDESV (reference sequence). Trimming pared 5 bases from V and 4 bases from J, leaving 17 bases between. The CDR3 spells CASSPSRRLNNEKLFF. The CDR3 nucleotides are TGTGCCAGCAGCCCTTCCCGCCGGCTGAATAATGAAAAACTGTTTTTT.

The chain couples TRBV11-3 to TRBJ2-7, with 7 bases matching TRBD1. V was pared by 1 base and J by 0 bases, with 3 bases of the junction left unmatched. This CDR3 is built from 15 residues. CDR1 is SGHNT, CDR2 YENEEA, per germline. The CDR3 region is CASSLGRQGSYEQYF. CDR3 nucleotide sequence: TGTGCCAGCAGCTTAGGAAGACAGGGCTCCTACGAGCAGTACTTC.